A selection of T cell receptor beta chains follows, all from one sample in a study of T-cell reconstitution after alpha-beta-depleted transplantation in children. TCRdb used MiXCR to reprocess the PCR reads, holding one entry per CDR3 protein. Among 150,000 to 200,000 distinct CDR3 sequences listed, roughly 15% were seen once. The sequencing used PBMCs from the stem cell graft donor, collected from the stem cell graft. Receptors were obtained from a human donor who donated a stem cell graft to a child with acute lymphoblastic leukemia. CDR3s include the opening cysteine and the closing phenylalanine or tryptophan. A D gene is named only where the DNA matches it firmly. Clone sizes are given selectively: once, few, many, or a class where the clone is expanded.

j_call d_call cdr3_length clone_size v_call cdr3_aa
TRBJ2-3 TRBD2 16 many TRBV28 CASSRRLAGEGDTQYF
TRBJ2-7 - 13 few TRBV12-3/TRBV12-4 CASSPIIGHDPCF
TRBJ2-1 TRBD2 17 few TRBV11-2 CASSPFLTSGRAYEQFF
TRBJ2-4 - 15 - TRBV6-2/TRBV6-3 CASSYGRLAKNIQYF
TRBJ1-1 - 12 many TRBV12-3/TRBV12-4 CASSFGYTEAFF
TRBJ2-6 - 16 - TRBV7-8 CASSLFREAGANVLTF
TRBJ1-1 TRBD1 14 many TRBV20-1 CSARGTGGFTEAFF
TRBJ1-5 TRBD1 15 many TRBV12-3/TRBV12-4 CASSRGTVLNQPQHF
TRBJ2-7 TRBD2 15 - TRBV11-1 CASAISGRALREQYF
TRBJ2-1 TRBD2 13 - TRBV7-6 CASSFGLGNEQFF
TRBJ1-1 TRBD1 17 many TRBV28 CASSLGTGRSENTEAFF
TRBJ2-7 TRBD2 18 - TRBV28 CASTSGRLGGRWSYEQYF
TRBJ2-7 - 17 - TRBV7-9 CASSLEAGPTYPYEQYF
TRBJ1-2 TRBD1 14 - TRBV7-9 CASSVNTGGYGYTF
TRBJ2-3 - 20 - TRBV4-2 CASSPRGGGSRLQLTDTQYF
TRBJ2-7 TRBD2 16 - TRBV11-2 CASSVGTSGRIYEQYF
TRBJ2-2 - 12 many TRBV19 CASRQYTGELFF
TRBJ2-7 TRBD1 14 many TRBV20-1 CSANDRGGYYEQYF
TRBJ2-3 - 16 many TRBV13 CASSPPLLGTTDTQYF
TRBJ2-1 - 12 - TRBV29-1 CSGAVGANEQFF
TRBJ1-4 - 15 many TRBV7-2 CASSSRPGANEKLFF
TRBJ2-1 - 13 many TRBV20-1 CSANRGLYNEQFF
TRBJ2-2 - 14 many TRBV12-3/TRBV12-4 CASSTSGYTGELFF
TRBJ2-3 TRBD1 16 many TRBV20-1 CSARARDRVRPDTQYF
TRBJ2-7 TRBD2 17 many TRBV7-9 CASSSSTGLADSYEQYF
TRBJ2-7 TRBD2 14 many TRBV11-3 CASSPVAGAGEQYF
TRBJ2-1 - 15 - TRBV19 CASSISTSSYNEQFF
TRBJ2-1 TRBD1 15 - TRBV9 CASSPQGQGYNEQFF
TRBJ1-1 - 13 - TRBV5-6 CASSYGTISEAFF
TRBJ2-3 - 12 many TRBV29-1 CSVAGVTDTQYF
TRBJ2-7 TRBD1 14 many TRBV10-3 CAIRETGGWGEQYF
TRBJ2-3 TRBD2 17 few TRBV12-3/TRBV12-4 CASSSQSGLLPTDTQYF
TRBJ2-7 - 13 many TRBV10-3 CAISGDPSYEQYF
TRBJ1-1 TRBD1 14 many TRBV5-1 CASSPRQGGTEAFF
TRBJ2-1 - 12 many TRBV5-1 CASSSSGNEQFF
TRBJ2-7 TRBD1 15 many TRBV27 CASRRTGTGGYEQYF
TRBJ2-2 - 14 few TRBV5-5 CASSLGLGTGELFF
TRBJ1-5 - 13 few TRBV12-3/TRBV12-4 CASSFAGNQPQHF
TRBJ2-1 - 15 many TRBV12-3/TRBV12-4 CASSLQGGPVHEQFF
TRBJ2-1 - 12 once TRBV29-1 CSVVKPHNEQFF
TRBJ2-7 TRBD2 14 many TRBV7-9 CASSRTSDSYEQYF
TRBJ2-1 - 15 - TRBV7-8 CASSLALGRGNEQFF
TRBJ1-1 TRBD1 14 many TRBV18 CASSPRGQGTEAFF
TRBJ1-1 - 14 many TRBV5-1 CASSFEGGSTEAFF
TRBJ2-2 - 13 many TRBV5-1 CASSLESAGELFF
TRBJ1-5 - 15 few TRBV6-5 CASSYRTDSNQPQHF
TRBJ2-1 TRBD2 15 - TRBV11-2 CASSSLAGGNNEQFF
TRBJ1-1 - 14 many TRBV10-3 CAISSSGVGTEAFF
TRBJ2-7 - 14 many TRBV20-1 CSANTGPTTHEQYF